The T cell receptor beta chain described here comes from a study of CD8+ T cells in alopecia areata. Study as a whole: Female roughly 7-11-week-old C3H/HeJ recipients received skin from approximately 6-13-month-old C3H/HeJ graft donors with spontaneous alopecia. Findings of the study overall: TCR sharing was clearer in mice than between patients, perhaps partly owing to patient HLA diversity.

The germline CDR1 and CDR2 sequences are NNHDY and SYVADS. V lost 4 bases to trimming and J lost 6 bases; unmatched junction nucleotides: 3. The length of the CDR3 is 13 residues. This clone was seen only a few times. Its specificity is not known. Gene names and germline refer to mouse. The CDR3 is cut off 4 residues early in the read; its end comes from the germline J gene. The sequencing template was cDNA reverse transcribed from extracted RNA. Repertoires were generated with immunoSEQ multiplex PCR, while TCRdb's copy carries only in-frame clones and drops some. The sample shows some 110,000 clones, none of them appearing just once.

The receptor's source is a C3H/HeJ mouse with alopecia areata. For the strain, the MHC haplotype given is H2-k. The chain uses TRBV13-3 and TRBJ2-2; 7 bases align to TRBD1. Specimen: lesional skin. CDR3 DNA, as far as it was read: TGTGCCAGCAGTCCCGACAGGGCCGGG. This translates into CASSPDRAG. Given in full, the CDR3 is CASSPDRAGQLYF.